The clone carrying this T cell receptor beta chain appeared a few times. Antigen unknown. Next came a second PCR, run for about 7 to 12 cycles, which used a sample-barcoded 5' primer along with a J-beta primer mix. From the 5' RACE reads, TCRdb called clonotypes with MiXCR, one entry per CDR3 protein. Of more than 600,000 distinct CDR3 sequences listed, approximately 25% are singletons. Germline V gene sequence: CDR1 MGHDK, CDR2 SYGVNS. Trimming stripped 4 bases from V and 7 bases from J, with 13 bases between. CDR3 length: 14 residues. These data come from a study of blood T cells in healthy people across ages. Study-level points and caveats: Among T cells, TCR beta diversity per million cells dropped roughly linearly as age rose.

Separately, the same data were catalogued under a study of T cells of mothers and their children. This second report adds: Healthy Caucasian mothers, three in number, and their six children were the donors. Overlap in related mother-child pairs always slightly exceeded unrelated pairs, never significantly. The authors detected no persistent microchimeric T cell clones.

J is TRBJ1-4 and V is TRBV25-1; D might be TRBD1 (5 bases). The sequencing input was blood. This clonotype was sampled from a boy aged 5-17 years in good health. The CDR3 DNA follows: TGTGCCAGCAGTGTCTGGGACGTAGGTGAAAAACTGTTTTTT. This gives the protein CASSVWDVGEKLFF.